These 16 T cell receptor beta chains share one sample of origin, sequenced in a study of CD8+CD57+ T cells in acquired aplastic anemia. The use of genomic DNA as template underpinned the TCR beta VDJ and CDR3 profiling. TCRdb re-called the reads through MiXCR, storing one row per CDR3 protein. The sample shows about 210,000 distinct CDR3 sequences, 60% to 65% of them seen only once. The sample comprised sorted CD4+, CD8+, or CD8+CD57+ T cells (not recorded which) from PBMCs. These receptors originate from a human donor in good health.

The table lists this clonotype with a count of one. The CDR3 coding sequence is TGTGCCACCAGTGATTTTCGAGGGAGGGCTAGCGATGAGCAGTTCTTC. Protein sequence: CATSDFRGRASDEQFF. The V call is TRBV24-1, the J call TRBJ2-1, with 7 nucleotides matching TRBD2. The CDR3 is 16 amino acids. V lost 1 base to trimming and J lost 8 bases; unmatched junction nucleotides: 10. CDR1 and CDR2 (germline): KGHDR, SFDVKD.

The chain joins TRBV7-3 to TRBJ2-1; maybe TRBD1 (5 bases). There are 12 residues in the CDR3. CDR1 is SGHTA, CDR2 FQGTGA, per germline. The ends were cut back, 1 base at V and 10 bases at J, with 8 bases in the middle. CDR3 DNA: TGTGCCAGCAGCTTAAGGGGCACGGAGCAGTTCTTC. It specifies CASSLRGTEQFF.

V is TRBV9 and J is TRBJ1-2, with D unresolved. CDR1 and CDR2 from the germline V gene are SGDLS and YYNGEE. This CDR3 has 14 residues. V was shortened by 4 bases and J by 1 base, with 11 bases between the two germline ends. CDR3 region: CASSQGPDNYGYTF. For the CDR3, the DNA is TGTGCCAGCAGCCAAGGGCCAGATAACTATGGCTACACCTTC.

This clonotype showed up many times. V gene TRBV27 combines with J gene TRBJ2-1; D gene ambiguous. Germline lookup yields CDR1 MNHEY and CDR2 SMNVEV (reference sequence). V shed 4 bases and J shed 6 bases, with 10 bases lying between them. The CDR3 loop spans 13 amino acids. CDR3 region: CASSSDSFNEQFF. The DNA for the CDR3 is TGTGCCAGCAGTTCTGATAGTTTCAATGAGCAGTTCTTC.

The chain employs TRBV24-1 and TRBJ1-2; TRBD1 might be the D (5 bases). Trimming removed 5 bases at V and 8 bases at J, with 11 bases between. This CDR3 has 12 amino acids. Germline values: CDR1 KGHDR, CDR2 SFDVKD. The CDR3 coding sequence is TGTGCCACCAGTGCAGGGAATAGAGGCTACACCTTC. Its protein product is CATSAGNRGYTF.

In its sample, this clonotype was seen a few times. This chain joins TRBV24-1 and TRBJ2-1; D is undetermined. V lost 4 bases and J lost 2, with 11 bases in between. The CDR3 sequence is 15 residues long. Germline V CDR1 and CDR2: KGHDR, SFDVKD. The CDR3 DNA is TGTGCCACCAGTGAAGGACGGTTACCCTACAATGAGCAGTTCTTC. Its translation: CATSEGRLPYNEQFF.

V and J are TRBV5-1 and TRBJ2-7, with 9 nucleotides matching TRBD1. The germline CDR1 and CDR2 sequences are SGHRS and YFSETQ. The V segment lost 5 bases and the J segment 4 bases; nucleotides outside the gene matches: 7. The CDR3 is 14 residues long. The CDR3 DNA is TGCGCCAGCAGGGGACGACAGGGGGTGTACGAGCAGTACTTC. It codes for CASRGRQGVYEQYF.

The chain employs TRBV10-3 and TRBJ1-1; D is uncertain. The CDR3 runs 14 residues. With 0 bases removed from V and 4 bases from J, the gap between germline ends came to 9 bases. CDR1 and CDR2 from the germline V gene are ENHRY and SYGVKD. In nucleotides, the CDR3 is TGTGCCATCAGTGAGTCGATTCGAGGCACTGAAGCTTTCTTT. It encodes CAISESIRGTEAFF.

The table lists this clonotype with a count of one. One end of the junction is discordant with germline, which a read error may explain. The gene calls are TRBV7-8 and TRBJ1-2, with TRBD1 matching over 8 bases. The germline CDR1 and CDR2 sequences are SGHVS and FQNEAQ. This CDR3 region has 16 residues. The CDR3 nucleotides are TGCGCCAGCAGCTTTAGAGACAGGGGCGGCCCGGGGGGCTACACCTTC. Encoded protein: CASSFRDRGGPGGYTF. Full variable domain (remainder filled in from reference TRBV7-8 and TRBJ1-2): GAGVSQSPRYKVAKRGQDVALRCDPISGHVSLFWYQQALGQGPEFLTYFQNEAQLDKSGLPSDRFFAERPEGSVSTLKIQRTQQEDSAVYLCASSFRDRGGPGGYTFGSGTRLTVV.

This chain joins TRBV7-6 and TRBJ2-2, with D uncertain. Germline V gives CDR1 SGHVS, CDR2 FNYEAQ. This CDR3 comprises 14 residues. Trimming took off 0 bases at V and 6 bases at J, with 8 bases between the two ends. The chain's CDR3 is CASSLAANAGELFF. The CDR3 nucleotides read TGTGCCAGCAGCTTAGCGGCCAATGCCGGGGAGCTGTTTTTT.

V and J are TRBV24-1 and TRBJ2-3, with 8 bases identical to TRBD2. Germline V CDR1 and CDR2: KGHDR, SFDVKD. This CDR3 spans 14 amino acids. Trimming removed 4 bases from V and 4 bases from J; junction bases left unmatched: 3. CDR3 nucleotide sequence: TGTGCCACCAGTGACACGGGACTAGCAGATACGCAGTATTTT. As protein: CATSDTGLADTQYF.

To note about this clonotype: Mismatch with germline at one junction end may stem from a read error. The J gene is TRBJ2-3, the V gene TRBV7-2, with TRBD2 as a possible D gene (6 bases). The CDR3 runs 14 residues. Germline CDR1 reads SGHTA; CDR2 reads FQGNSA. CDR3 region: CASSLRGTADTQYF. In nucleotides, the CDR3 is TGTGCTAGCAGCTTGCGGGGAACGGCAGATACGCAGTATTTT.

This clonotype was detected only once. V gene TRBV2 combines with J gene TRBJ1-1, with 10 bases that match TRBD1. The CDR3 runs to 14 residues. Germline values: CDR1 SNHLY, CDR2 FYNNEI. The ends lost 6 bases at V and 4 bases at J; junction bases unmatched: 5. The CDR3 is CASSGQGGFTEAFF. In DNA, the CDR3 is TGTGCCAGCAGCGGACAGGGGGGTTTCACTGAAGCTTTCTTT.

This chain links TRBV19 with TRBJ2-7; tentatively, D is TRBD1 (6 bases). This CDR3 spans 15 amino acids. Trimming cost V 0 bases and J 3 bases, with 12 bases left between them. Germline assignment: CDR1 LNHDA and CDR2 SQIVND (reference sequence). The CDR3 loop reads CASSIDLSGDYEQYF. The CDR3 nucleotides are TGTGCCAGTAGTATAGATCTATCAGGGGACTACGAGCAGTACTTC.

This clonotype showed up just once. The chain uses TRBV5-1 and TRBJ2-2, with a tentative D call TRBD1 (6 bases). Germline loops: CDR1 SGHRS, CDR2 YFSETQ. This CDR3 region has 15 residues. V was cut by 4 bases and J by 0 bases, with 10 bases left in between. The CDR3 nucleotides read TGCGCCAGCAGCCCGGGACACTCGAACACCGGGGAGCTGTTTTTT. It specifies CASSPGHSNTGELFF.

The chain links TRBV19 to TRBJ2-7; 8 bases agree with TRBD1. Germline values: CDR1 LNHDA, CDR2 SQIVND (reference sequence). The J segment lost 4 bases and the V segment lost 5 bases, leaving 7 bases of the junction unmatched. The length of the CDR3 is 14 residues. CDR3 nucleotides: TGTGCCAGTAGTGACAGGGGAACTTCGTACGAGCAGTACTTC. The encoded protein is CASSDRGTSYEQYF. The variable domain in full, completed from reference TRBV19 and TRBJ2-7, reads DGGITQSPKYLFRKEGQNVTLSCEQNLNHDAMYWYRQDPGQGLRLIYYSQIVNDFQKGDIAEGYSVSREKKESFPLTVTSAQKNPTAFYLCASSDRGTSYEQYFGPGTRLTVT.